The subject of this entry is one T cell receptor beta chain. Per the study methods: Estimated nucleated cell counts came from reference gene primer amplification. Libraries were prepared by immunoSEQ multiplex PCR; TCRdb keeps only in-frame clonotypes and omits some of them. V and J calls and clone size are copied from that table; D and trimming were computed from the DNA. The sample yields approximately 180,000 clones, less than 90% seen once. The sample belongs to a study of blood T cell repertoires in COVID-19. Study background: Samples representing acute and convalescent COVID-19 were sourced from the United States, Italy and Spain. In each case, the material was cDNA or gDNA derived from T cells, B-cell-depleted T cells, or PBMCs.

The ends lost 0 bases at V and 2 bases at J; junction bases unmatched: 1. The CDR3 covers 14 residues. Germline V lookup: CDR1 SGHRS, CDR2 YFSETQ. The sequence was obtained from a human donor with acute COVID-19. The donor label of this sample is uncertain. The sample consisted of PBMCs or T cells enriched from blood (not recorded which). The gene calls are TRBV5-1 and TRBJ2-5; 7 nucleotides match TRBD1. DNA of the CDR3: TGCGCCAGCAGCTTGGCGGGACAGCAAGAGACCCAGTACTTC. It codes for CASSLAGQQETQYF.